This T cell receptor (beta chain) was profiled in a study of regulatory T cells in long-lasting Graves disease. Study background: Newly diagnosed Graves' patients had taken antithyroid drugs under 3 months. Study-wide points: The study found TRBV28, TRBJ1-2 and TRBJ2-5 favored in persistent disease. Persistent Graves' patients had lower TCR diversity than newly diagnosed ones.

Per germline, CDR1 DFQATT and CDR2 SNEGSKA (reference sequence). The CDR3 contains 14 residues. The J segment lost 4 bases and the V segment lost 5 bases, leaving 9 bases of the junction unmatched. This clonotype was counted only a few times. No antigen is known for it. Time point denoted: newly diagnosed GD, antithyroid drugs for less than 3 months. There was RNA extracted from PBMCs, and the TCR library was made from it. Arm-PCR of CDR3 regions and iRepertoire HTBI primers were used to build TCR beta libraries. TCRdb itself ran the multiplex PCR reads through MiXCR, one entry per CDR3 protein. The sample includes approximately 540,000 distinct CDR3 sequences, around 12% of them seen just once. This sample was also put to use in a study of T cells in Graves' hyperthyroidism and ophthalmopathy. That work adds: The HTBI primer set served for first-round RT-PCR of the TCR CDR3.

The sample here was peripheral blood mononuclear cells (PBMCs), taken at new diagnosis, from a patient treated with antithyroid drugs. V is TRBV20-1 and J is TRBJ1-2, with 8 bases lining up with TRBD1. This sequence originates from a woman aged 25 to 39 with Graves disease. The CDR3 DNA reads as TGCAGTGCTTCTAAGGACAGGGATCCCTATGGCTACACCTTC. This codes for CSASKDRDPYGYTF.